This T cell receptor (beta chain) was obtained from a study of OX40 agonist ivuxolimab in advanced cancers. As for the study in general: Dose-escalation cases comprised hepatocellular carcinoma, melanoma, renal cell or head and neck cancer.

Profiling relied on immunoSEQ multiplex PCR, and the TCRdb table lists in-frame clones only, not all of them. Here the sample spans tens of thousands of clones, approximately 90% being singletons. Remarks on this clone: The antigen remains unidentified.

Findings and limits, study-wide: Not determined was the antigen specificity of the expanded peripheral T cells. Some nonresponders additionally presented with little normalized T-cell clonal expansion. Compared with CD4+, CD8+ T cells on average had more expanded clones.

Trimming took 3 bases from V and 3 from J; bases not matched to a gene: 2. CDR3 size: 13 residues. The germline CDR1 and CDR2 sequences are MGHRA and YSYEKL. V usage is TRBV4-1 and J usage is TRBJ2-7; TRBD2 agrees at 7 bases. This receptor was obtained from an adult with an advanced solid tumor such as melanoma, head and neck, liver or kidney cancer. Sample: CD4+ or CD8+ T cells sorted from blood, taken in a trial of the OX40 agonist ivuxolimab. As DNA, the CDR3 is TGCGCCAGCAGCCAGGGGGGGTTCTACGAGCAGTACTTC. This sequence encodes CASSQGGFYEQYF.